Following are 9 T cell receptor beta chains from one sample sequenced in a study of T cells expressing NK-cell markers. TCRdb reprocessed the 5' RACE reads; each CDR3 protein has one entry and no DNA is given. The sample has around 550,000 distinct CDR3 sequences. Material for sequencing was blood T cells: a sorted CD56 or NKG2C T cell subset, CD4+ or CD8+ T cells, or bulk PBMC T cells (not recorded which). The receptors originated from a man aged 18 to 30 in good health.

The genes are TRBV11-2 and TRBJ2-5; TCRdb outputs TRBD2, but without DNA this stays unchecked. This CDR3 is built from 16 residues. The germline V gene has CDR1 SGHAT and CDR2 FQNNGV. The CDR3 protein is CASTLGASGSRETQYF.

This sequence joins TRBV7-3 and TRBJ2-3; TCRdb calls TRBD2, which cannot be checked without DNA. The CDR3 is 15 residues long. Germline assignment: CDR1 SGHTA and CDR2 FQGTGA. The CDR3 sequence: CASSPAGWGPDTQYF.

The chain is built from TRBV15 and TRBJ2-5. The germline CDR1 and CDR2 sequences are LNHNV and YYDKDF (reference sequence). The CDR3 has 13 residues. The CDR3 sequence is CATAAISQETQYF. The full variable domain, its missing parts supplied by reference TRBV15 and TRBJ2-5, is DAMVIQNPRYQVTQFGKPVTLSCSQTLNHNVMYWYQQKSSQAPKLLFHYYDKDFNNEADTPDNFQSRRPNTSFCFLDIRSPGLGDTAMYLCATAAISQETQYFGPGTRLLVL.

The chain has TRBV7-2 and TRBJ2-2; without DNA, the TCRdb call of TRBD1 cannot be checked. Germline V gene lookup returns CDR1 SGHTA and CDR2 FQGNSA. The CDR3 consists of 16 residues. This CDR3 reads CASSLDTGAPAGELFF.

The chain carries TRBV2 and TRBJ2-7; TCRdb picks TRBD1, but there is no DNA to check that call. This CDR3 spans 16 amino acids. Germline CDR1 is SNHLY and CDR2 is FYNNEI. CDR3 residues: CASREPLTVSSYEQYF.

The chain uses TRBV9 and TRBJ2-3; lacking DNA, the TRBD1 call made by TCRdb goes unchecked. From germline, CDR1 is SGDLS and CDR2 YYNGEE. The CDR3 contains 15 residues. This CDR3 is CASSVTGGEADTQYF.

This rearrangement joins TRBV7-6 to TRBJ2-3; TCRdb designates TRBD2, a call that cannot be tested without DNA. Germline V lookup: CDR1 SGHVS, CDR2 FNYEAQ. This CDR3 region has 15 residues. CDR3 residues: CASSSPGLVADTQYF.

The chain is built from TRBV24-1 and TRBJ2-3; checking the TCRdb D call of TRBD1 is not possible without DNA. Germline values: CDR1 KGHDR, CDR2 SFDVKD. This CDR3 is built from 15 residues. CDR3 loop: CATSDPRIGTDTQYF.

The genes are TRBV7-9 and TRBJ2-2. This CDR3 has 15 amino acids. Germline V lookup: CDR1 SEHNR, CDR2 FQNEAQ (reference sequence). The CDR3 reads CASSGRSTNTGELFF.